This TCR beta chain derives from a study of response to subunit inactivated influenza vaccine. From germline, CDR1 is SGHRS and CDR2 YFSETQ. The V and J ends lost 0 bases and 6 bases respectively, with 12 bases between them. The CDR3 has 15 amino acids. TCRdb ran MiXCR on the RT-PCR reads and lists one entry per CDR3 protein. The sample has about 780,000 distinct CDR3 sequences, about a fifth seen once. This clonotype has a count of ten or more. The clonotype originates from a middle-aged man who received an inactivated influenza vaccine. J is TRBJ2-2 and V is TRBV5-1, with a tentative D call TRBD2 (6 bases). This specimen consisted of PBMCs from blood, obtained roughly 5 days after vaccination. The chain's CDR3 is CASSLDLASSGELFF. The CDR3 DNA is TGCGCCAGCAGCTTGGACCTAGCGTCGTCCGGGGAGCTGTTTTTT. The complete variable domain, with remaining parts taken from reference TRBV5-1 and TRBJ2-2, reads KAGVTQTPRYLIKTRGQQVTLSCSPISGHRSVSWYQQTPGQGLQFLFEYFSETQRNKGNFPGRFSGRQFSNSRSEMNVSTLELGDSALYLCASSLDLASSGELFFGEGSRLTVL.